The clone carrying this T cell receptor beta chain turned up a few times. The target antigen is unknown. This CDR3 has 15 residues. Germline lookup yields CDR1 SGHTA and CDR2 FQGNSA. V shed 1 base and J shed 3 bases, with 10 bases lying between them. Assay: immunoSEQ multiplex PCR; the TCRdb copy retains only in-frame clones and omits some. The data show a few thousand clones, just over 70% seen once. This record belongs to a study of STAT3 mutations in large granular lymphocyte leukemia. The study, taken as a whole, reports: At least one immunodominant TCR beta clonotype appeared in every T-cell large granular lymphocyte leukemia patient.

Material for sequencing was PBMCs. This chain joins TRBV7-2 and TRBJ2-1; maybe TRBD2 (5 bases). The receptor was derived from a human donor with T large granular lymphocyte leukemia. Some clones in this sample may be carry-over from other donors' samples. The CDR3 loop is CASSLGASSYNEQFF. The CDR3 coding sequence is TGTGCCAGCAGCTTAGGGGCTAGCAGCTACAATGAGCAGTTCTTC.